This T cell receptor beta chain derives from a study of blood T cell repertoires in COVID-19. Across the whole study: Spain, Italy and the United States supplied samples that represented acute and convalescent COVID-19. PBMCs, B-cell-depleted T cells, or T cells were the source of the cDNA or gDNA that made up the material.

CDR1 is SGHAT, CDR2 FQNNGV, per germline. Trimming removed 5 bases from V and 5 bases from J, with 12 bases in between. The CDR3 is 13 amino acids. Here immunoSEQ multiplex PCR was the method, and the copy in TCRdb shows in-frame clones only, minus some. The sample includes about 110,000 clones, about 85% of them seen just once. The gene calls are TRBV11-2 and TRBJ2-5; no clear D gene. The specimen was peripheral blood. The clonotype was recovered from a man over 45 with acute or convalescent COVID-19. The CDR3 sequence is CASSPIYGETQYF. As DNA, the CDR3 is TGTGCCAGCAGCCCCATCTACGGGGAGACCCAGTACTTC.